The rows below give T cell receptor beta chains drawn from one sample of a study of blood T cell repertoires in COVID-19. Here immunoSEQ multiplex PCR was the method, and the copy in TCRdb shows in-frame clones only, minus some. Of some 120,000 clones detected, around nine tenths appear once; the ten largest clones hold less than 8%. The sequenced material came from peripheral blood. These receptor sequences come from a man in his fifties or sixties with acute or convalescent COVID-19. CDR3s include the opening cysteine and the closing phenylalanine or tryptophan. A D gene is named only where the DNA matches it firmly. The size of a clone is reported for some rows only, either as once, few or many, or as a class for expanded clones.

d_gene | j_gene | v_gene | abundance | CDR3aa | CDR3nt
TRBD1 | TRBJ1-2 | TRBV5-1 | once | CASSLAGQGDYGYTF | TGCGCCAGCAGCTTGGCCGGGCAGGGGGACTATGGCTACACCTTC
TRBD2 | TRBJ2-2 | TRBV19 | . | CASSLRKAGVPTGELFF | TGTGCCAGTAGTCTCAGAAAAGCGGGAGTGCCCACCGGGGAGCTGTTTTTT
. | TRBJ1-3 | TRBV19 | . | CASSSSRSGNTIYF | TGTGCCAGTAGTAGCAGTCGCTCTGGAAACACCATATATTTT
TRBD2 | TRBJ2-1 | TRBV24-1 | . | CATSQTSGSKVYNEQFF | TGTGCCACCAGCCAGACTAGCGGGAGTAAAGTGTACAATGAGCAGTTCTTC
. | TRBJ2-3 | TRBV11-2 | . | CASSYLGQSTDTQYF | TGTGCCAGCAGTTATCTCGGTCAAAGCACAGATACGCAGTATTTT
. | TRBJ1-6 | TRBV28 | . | CASSSREAPSPLHF | TGTGCCAGCAGTTCCAGGGAGGCGCCTTCACCCCTCCACTTT
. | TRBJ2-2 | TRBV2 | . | CASSEPGQNTGELFF | TGTGCCAGCAGTGAACCTGGACAGAACACCGGGGAGCTGTTTTTT
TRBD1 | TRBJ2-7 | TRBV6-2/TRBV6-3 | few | CASSPGQGLDEQYF | TGTGCCAGCAGCCCCGGACAGGGGTTAGACGAGCAGTACTTC
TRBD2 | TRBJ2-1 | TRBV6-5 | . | CASSIFAGGGFF | TGTGCCAGCAGTATCTTTGCGGGAGGTGGTTTCTTC
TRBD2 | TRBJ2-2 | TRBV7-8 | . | CASSLALAGVTGELFF | TGTGCCAGCAGCTTAGCCTTAGCGGGAGTTACCGGGGAGCTGTTTTTT
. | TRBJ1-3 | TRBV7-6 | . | CASSFRGSNSGNTIYF | TGTGCCAGCAGCTTCCGGGGAAGCAACTCTGGAAACACCATATATTTT
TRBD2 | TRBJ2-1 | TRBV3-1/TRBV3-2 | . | CASSQELRGKNNEQFF | TGTGCCAGCAGCCAAGAACTGCGGGGGAAAAACAATGAGCAGTTCTTC
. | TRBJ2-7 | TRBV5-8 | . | CASSLAVRVEQYF | TGTGCCAGCAGCTTGGCCGTGAGGGTCGAGCAGTACTTC
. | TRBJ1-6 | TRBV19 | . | CASSEGGYNSPLHF | TGTGCCAGTAGTGAAGGGGGCTATAATTCACCCCTCCACTTT
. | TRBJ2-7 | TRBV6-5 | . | CASTRGLGLREQYF | TGTGCCAGCACTCGAGGGCTGGGTTTGCGCGAGCAGTACTTC
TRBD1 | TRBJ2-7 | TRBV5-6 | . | CASSLEGTGWEQYF | TGTGCCAGCAGCTTGGAAGGGACAGGGTGGGAGCAGTACTTC
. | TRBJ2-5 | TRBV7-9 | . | CASSMLALETQYF | TGTGCCAGCAGCATGCTAGCGTTGGAGACCCAGTACTTC
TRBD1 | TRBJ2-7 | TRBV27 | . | CASTHIGQGSYEQYF | TGTGCCAGCACCCACATTGGACAGGGGTCCTACGAGCAGTACTTC
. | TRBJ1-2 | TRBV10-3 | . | CAISEFDRSYGYTF | TGTGCCATCAGTGAGTTCGACAGGAGCTATGGCTACACCTTC
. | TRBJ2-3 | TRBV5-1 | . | CASSLVQVGTDTQYF | TGCGCCAGCAGCTTGGTCCAGGTCGGCACAGATACGCAGTATTTT
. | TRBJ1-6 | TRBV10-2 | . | CASSEQGRNSPLHF | TGCGCCAGCAGTGAGCAGGGTCGTAATTCACCCCTCCACTTT
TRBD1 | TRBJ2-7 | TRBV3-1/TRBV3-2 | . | CASSQVGTGVYEQYF | TGTGCCAGCAGCCAGGTGGGGACAGGGGTCTACGAGCAGTACTTC
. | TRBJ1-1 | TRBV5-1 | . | CASSSGQMNTEAFF | TGCGCCAGCAGCTCCGGACAGATGAACACTGAAGCTTTCTTT
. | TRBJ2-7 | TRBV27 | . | CASSLGTPQREYF | TGTGCCAGCAGTTTGGGGACTCCCCAGCGCGAGTACTTC
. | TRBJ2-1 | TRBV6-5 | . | CASSFSGTWWSEQFF | TGTGCCAGCAGTTTTTCGGGTACCTGGTGGAGTGAGCAGTTCTTC
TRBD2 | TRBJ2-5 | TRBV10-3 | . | CAISGPGTMQETQYF | TGTGCCATCAGTGGTCCCGGGACTATGCAAGAGACCCAGTACTTC
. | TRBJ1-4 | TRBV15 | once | CATGKGKANEKLFF | TGTGCCACCGGCAAGGGGAAGGCTAATGAAAAACTGTTTTTT
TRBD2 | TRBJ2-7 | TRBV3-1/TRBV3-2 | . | CASSPGGWSSYEQYF | TGTGCCAGCAGCCCCGGGGGGTGGAGCTCCTACGAGCAGTACTTC
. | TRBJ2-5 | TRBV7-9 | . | CASSLDIGDQYF | TGTGCCAGCAGCTTAGATATAGGGGACCAGTACTTC
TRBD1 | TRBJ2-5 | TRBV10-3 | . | CAISETGAPQETQYF | TGTGCCATCAGCGAAACAGGGGCCCCCCAAGAGACCCAGTACTTC
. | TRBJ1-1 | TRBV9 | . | CASSVGSPRNTEAFF | TGTGCCAGCAGCGTAGGGTCTCCGAGGAACACTGAAGCTTTCTTT
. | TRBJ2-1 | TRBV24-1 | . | CATSDPRVGSYNEQFF | TGTGCCACCAGTGATCCCCGGGTGGGCTCCTACAATGAGCAGTTCTTC
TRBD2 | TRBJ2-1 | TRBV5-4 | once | CASIPGGLDPYNEQFF | TGTGCCAGCATCCCGGGCGGACTAGATCCCTACAATGAGCAGTTCTTC
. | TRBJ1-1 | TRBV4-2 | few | CASSQEPAIGQTEAFF | TGTGCCAGCAGCCAAGAACCCGCCATTGGACAGACTGAAGCTTTCTTT
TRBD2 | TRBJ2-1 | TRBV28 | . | CASSFQSRLAGYNEQFF | TGTGCCAGCAGTTTCCAATCCCGGCTAGCGGGGTACAATGAGCAGTTCTTC
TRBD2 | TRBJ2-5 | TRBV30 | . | CAWSGVAGRGETQYF | TGTGCCTGGAGTGGAGTAGCGGGTAGGGGAGAGACCCAGTACTTC
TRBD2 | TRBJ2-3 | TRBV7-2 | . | CASSYAGTSGNTQYF | TGTGCCAGCAGCTACGCCGGGACTAGCGGGAACACGCAGTATTTT
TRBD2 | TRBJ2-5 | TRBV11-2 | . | CASSLDGTRSSSQYF | TGTGCCAGCAGCTTAGATGGGACTAGAAGTTCGTCCCAGTACTTC
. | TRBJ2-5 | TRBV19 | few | CASSMVGSQETQYF | TGTGCCAGTAGTATGGTGGGCAGCCAAGAGACCCAGTACTTC
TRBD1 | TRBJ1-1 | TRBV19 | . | CASKTGPVTEAFF | TGTGCCAGTAAGACAGGGCCAGTCACTGAAGCTTTCTTT
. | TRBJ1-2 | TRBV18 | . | CASSPGREPYGYTF | TGTGCCAGCTCACCAGGACGGGAGCCCTATGGCTACACCTTC
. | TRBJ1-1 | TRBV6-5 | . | CASSYSRGGTEAFF | TGTGCCAGCAGTTACTCACGGGGAGGAACTGAAGCTTTCTTT
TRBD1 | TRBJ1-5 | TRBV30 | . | CAWSIPTGDFGNQPQHF | TGTGCCTGGAGTATACCGACAGGGGATTTTGGCAATCAGCCCCAGCATTTT
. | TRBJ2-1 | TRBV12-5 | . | CASGFSPYSGFAKVWVGDNEQFF | TGTGCTAGTGGTTTTAGTCCCTATAGCGGTTTCGCAAAAGTCTGGGTTGGGGACAATGAGCAGTTCTTC
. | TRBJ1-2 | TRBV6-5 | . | CASSRQTDGYTF | TGTGCCAGCAGTCGACAAACGGATGGCTACACCTTC
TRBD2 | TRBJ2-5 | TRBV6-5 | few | CASSLGLGLISETQYF | TGTGCCAGCAGTTTGGGACTAGGATTGATATCAGAGACCCAGTACTTC
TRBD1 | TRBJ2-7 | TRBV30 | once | CAWSLTGQGRPYEQYF | TGTGCCTGGAGTTTGACCGGACAGGGGCGACCCTACGAGCAGTACTTC
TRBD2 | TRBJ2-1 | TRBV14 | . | CASSQSLLAGAYNEQFF | TGTGCCAGCAGCCAAAGCCTACTAGCGGGAGCGTACAATGAGCAGTTCTTC
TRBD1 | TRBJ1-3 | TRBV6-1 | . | CASSGAFGQVKGNTIYF | TGTGCCAGCAGTGGGGCCTTTGGACAGGTGAAAGGAAACACCATATATTTT